This is a list of T cell receptor beta chains from one sample in a study of cytomegalovirus exposure and HLA in healthy donors. Some clones are missing from TCRdb's copy, which holds only in-frame ones; the method was immunoSEQ multiplex PCR. Among roughly 150,000 clones listed, roughly 80% were seen once. Source material: PBMCs. The receptors shown here come from a male donor in good health and CMV-seronegative. CDR3s include the opening cysteine and the closing phenylalanine or tryptophan. The order of the fields is V gene, J gene, clone size, CDR3 protein. Some rows mark clone size as missing; the rest say once, few, many or name a class of expanded clone.

v_gene: TRBV5-4
j_gene: TRBJ2-7
abundance: NA
CDR3aa: CASSWGPNSGTGLDEQYF

v_gene: TRBV9
j_gene: TRBJ1-2
abundance: few
CDR3aa: CASSTGGARGYGYTF

v_gene: TRBV2
j_gene: TRBJ2-3
abundance: NA
CDR3aa: CASNQQGSTDTQYF

v_gene: TRBV7-8
j_gene: TRBJ1-5
abundance: NA
CDR3aa: CASSLRRVGEGPQHF

v_gene: TRBV18
j_gene: TRBJ1-2
abundance: few
CDR3aa: CASSPGSASGYTF

v_gene: TRBV6-6
j_gene: TRBJ1-4
abundance: NA
CDR3aa: CASSYPPGQGNEKLFF

v_gene: TRBV5-8
j_gene: TRBJ2-1
abundance: few
CDR3aa: CASSLMRPRNEQFF

v_gene: TRBV7-2
j_gene: TRBJ2-5
abundance: NA
CDR3aa: CASSLAGGMQETQYF

v_gene: TRBV6-1
j_gene: TRBJ2-4
abundance: NA
CDR3aa: CASSSGRGIQYF

v_gene: TRBV2
j_gene: TRBJ2-5
abundance: NA
CDR3aa: CAGKTGTGGRETQYF

v_gene: TRBV7-8
j_gene: TRBJ2-5
abundance: few
CDR3aa: CASSSQSRGENQYF

v_gene: TRBV5-4
j_gene: TRBJ2-5
abundance: NA
CDR3aa: CASSLELQETQYF

v_gene: TRBV5-4
j_gene: TRBJ1-2
abundance: once
CDR3aa: CASSPAGLNYGYTF

v_gene: TRBV2
j_gene: TRBJ1-6
abundance: NA
CDR3aa: CASISRQQGAYNSPLHF

v_gene: TRBV5-1
j_gene: TRBJ2-5
abundance: NA
CDR3aa: CASSPYVASGEETQYF

v_gene: TRBV6-5
j_gene: TRBJ1-1
abundance: NA
CDR3aa: CASSWDRLNTEAFF

v_gene: TRBV18
j_gene: TRBJ2-7
abundance: NA
CDR3aa: CASSPPGGGSSYEQYF

v_gene: TRBV5-4
j_gene: TRBJ1-2
abundance: few
CDR3aa: CASSLAAGAYGYTF

v_gene: TRBV4-3
j_gene: TRBJ2-2
abundance: NA
CDR3aa: CASSQEIGGFGGELFF

v_gene: TRBV7-9
j_gene: TRBJ2-1
abundance: NA
CDR3aa: CASSDSSGGVIEQFF

v_gene: TRBV18
j_gene: TRBJ1-1
abundance: NA
CDR3aa: CASSPRGVNTEAFF

v_gene: TRBV5-1
j_gene: TRBJ1-2
abundance: NA
CDR3aa: CASSLGRGPGYTF

v_gene: TRBV2
j_gene: TRBJ1-1
abundance: NA
CDR3aa: CASSGEGTLGAFF

v_gene: TRBV13
j_gene: TRBJ2-7
abundance: NA
CDR3aa: CASSSEPRGHEQYF

v_gene: TRBV7-6
j_gene: TRBJ1-4
abundance: NA
CDR3aa: CASKSGRVGWEKLFF

v_gene: TRBV10-1
j_gene: TRBJ2-1
abundance: NA
CDR3aa: CASSAGDSNEQFF

v_gene: TRBV18
j_gene: TRBJ2-7
abundance: NA
CDR3aa: CASSPPPGAYEQYF

v_gene: TRBV6-6
j_gene: TRBJ1-1
abundance: NA
CDR3aa: CASSYTAKNTEAFF